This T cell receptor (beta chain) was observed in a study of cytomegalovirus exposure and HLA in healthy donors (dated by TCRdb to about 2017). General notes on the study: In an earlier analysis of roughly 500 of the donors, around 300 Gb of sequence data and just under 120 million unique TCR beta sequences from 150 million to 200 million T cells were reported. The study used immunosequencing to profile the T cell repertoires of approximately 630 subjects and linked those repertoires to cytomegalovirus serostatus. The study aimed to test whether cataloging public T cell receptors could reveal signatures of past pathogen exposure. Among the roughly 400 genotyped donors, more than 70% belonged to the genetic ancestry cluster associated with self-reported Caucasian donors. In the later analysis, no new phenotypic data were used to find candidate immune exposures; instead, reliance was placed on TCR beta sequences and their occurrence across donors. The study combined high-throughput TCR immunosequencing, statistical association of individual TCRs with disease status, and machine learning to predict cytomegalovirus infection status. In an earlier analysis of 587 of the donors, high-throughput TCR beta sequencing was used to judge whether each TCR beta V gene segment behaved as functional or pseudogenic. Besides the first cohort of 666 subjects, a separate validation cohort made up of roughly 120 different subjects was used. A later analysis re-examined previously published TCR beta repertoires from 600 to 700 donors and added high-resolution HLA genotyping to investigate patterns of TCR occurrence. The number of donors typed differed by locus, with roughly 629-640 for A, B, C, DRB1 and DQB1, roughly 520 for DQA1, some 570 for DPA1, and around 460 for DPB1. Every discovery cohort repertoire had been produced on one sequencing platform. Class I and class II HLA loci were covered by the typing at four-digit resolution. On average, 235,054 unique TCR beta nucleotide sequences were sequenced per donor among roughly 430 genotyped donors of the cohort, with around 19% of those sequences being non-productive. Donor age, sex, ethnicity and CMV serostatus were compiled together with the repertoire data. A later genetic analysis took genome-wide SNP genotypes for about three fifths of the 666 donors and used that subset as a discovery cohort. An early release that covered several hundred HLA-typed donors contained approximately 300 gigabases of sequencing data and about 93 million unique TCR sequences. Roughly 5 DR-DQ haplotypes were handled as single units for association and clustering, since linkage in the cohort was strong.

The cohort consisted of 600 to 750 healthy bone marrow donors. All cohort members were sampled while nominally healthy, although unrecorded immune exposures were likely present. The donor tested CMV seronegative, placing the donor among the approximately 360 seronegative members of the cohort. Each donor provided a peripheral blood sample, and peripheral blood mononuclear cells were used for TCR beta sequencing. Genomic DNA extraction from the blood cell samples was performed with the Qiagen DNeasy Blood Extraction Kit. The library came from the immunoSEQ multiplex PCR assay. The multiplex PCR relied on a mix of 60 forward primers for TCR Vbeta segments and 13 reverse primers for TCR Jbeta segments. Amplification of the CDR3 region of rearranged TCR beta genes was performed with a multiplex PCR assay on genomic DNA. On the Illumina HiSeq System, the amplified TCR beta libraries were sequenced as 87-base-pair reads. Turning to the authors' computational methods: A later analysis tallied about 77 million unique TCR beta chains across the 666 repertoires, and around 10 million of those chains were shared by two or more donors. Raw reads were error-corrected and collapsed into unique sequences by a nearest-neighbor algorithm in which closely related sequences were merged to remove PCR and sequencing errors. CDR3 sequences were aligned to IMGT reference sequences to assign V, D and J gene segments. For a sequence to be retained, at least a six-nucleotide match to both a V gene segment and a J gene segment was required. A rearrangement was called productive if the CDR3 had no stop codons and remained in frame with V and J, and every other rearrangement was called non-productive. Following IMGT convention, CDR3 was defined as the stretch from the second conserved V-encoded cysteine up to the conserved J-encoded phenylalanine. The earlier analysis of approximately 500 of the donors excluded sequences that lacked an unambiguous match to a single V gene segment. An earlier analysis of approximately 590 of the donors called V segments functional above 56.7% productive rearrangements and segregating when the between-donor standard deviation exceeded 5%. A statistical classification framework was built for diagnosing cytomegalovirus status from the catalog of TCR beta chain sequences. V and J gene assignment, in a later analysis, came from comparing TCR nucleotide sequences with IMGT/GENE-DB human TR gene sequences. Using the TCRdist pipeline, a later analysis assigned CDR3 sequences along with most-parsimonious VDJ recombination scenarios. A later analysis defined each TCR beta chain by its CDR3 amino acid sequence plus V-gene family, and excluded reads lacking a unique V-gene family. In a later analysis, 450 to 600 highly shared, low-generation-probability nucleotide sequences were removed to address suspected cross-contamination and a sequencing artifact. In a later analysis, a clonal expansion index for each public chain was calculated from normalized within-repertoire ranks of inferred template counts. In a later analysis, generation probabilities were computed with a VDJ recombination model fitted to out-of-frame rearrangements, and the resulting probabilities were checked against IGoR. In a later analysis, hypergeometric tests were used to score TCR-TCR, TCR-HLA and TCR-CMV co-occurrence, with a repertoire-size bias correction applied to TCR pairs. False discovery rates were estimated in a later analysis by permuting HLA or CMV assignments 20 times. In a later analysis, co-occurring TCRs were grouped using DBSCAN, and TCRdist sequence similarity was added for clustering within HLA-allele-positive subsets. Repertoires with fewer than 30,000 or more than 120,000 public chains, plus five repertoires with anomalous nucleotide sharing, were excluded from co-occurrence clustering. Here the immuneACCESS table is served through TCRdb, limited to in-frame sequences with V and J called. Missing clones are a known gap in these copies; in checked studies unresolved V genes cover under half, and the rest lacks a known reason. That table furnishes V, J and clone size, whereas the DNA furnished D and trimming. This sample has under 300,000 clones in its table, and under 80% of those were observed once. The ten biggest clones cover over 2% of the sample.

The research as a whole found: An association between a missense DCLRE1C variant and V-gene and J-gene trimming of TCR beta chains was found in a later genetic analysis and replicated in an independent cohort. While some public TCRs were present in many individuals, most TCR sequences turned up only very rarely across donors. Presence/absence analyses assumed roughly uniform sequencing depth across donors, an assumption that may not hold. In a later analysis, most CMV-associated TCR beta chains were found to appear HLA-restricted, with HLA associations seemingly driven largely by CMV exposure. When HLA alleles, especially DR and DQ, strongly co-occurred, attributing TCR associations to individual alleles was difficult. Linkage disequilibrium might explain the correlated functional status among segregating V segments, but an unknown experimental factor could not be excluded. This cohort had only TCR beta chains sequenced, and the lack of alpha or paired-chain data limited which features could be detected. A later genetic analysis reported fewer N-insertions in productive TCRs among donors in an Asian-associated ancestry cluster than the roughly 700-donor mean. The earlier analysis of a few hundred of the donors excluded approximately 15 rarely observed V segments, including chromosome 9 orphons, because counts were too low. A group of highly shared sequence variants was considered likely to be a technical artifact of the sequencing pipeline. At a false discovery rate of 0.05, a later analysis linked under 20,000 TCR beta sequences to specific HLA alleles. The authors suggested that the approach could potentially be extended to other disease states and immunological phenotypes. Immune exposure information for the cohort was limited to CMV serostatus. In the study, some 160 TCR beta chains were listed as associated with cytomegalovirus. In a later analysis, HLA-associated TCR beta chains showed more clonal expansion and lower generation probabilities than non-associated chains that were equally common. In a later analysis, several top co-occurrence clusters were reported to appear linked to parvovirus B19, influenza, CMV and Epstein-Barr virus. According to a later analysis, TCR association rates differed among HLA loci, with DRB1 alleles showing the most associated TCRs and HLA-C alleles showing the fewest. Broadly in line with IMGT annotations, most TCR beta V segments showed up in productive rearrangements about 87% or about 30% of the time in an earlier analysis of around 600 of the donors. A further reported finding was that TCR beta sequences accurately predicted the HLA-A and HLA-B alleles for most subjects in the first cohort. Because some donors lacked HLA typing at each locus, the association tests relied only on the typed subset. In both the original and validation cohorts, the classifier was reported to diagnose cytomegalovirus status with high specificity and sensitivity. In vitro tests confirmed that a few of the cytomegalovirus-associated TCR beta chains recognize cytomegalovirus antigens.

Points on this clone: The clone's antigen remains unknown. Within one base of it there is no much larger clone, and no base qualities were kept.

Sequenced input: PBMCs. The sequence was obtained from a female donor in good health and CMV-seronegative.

At the DNA level, the sequence is TGTGCCAGCAGCTTGACAGGGGGGGGACTAGCGCCAGATACGCAGTATTTT. Its amino acids are CASSLTGGGLAPDTQYF. The rearrangement joined TRBV5-4 to TRBJ2-3; a stretch of 10 junction bases matches TRBD2. V is cut back by 1 base and J by 4 bases, with 9 bases in the junction unmatched. Reading from cysteine to phenylalanine, the CDR3 counts 17 amino acids. Only CDR3 DNA is held: 51 bases, read in frame from base 1. The germline V gene (reference sequence) gives CDR1 as SGHNT and CDR2 as YYREEE.